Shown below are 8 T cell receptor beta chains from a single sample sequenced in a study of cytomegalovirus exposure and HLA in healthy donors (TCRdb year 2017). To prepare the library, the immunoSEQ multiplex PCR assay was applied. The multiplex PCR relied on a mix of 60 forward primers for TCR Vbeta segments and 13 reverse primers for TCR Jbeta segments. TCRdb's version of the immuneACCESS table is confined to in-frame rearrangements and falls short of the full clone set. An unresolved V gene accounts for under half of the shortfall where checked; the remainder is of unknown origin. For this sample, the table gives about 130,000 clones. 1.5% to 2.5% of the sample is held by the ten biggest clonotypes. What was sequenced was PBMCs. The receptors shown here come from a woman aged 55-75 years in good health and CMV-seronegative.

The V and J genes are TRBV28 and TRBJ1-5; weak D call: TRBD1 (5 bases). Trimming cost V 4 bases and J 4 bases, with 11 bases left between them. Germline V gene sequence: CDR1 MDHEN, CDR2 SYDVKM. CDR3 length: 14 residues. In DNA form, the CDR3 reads TGTGCCAGCAGTTGGGGCGCGGAAAATCAGCCCCAGCATTTT. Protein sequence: CASSWGAENQPQHF. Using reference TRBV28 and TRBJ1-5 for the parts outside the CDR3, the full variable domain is DVKVTQSSRYLVKRTGEKVFLECVQDMDHENMFWYRQDPGLGLRLIYFSYDVKMKEKGDIPEGYSVSREKKERFSLILESASTNQTSMYLCASSWGAENQPQHFGDGTRLSIL.

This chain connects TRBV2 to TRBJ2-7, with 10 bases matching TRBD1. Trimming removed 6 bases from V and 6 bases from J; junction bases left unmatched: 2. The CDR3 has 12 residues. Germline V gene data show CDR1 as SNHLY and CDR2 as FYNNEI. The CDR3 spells CASRGQGSEQYF. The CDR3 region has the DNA TGTGCCAGCAGGGGACAGGGGTCCGAGCAGTACTTC.

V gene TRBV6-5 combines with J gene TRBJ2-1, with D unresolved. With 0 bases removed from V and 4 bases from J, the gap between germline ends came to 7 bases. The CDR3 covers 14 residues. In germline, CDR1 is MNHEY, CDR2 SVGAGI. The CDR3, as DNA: TGTGCCAGCAGTTACTCGACATATTACAATGAGCAGTTCTTC. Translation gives CASSYSTYYNEQFF.

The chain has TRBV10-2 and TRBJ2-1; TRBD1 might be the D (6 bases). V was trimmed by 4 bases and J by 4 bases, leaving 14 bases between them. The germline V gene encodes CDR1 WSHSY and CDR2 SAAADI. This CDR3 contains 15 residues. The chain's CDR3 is CASSVGGQSYNEQFF. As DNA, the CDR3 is TGCGCCAGCAGTGTCGGCGGACAGAGTTACAATGAGCAGTTCTTC.

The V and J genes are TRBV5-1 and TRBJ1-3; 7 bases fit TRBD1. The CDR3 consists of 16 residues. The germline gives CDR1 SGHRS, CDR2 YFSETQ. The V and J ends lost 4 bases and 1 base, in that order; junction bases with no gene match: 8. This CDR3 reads CASSPRQGSSGNTIYF. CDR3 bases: TGCGCCAGCAGCCCCAGACAGGGTAGTTCTGGAAACACCATATATTTT.

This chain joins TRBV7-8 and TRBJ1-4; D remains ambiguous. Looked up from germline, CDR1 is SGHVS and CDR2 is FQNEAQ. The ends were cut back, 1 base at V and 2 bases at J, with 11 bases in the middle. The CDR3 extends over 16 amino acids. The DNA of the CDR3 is TGTGCCAGCAGCTTAGGGGGAGGGCAGACTAATGAAAAACTGTTTTTT. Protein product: CASSLGGGQTNEKLFF.

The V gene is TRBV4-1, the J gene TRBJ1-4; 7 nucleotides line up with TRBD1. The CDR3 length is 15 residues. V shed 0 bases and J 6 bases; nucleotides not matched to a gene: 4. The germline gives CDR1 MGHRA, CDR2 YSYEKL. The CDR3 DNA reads TGCGCCAGCAGCCAAGAGGCAGGGGGTGATGAAAAACTGTTTTTT. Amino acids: CASSQEAGGDEKLFF.

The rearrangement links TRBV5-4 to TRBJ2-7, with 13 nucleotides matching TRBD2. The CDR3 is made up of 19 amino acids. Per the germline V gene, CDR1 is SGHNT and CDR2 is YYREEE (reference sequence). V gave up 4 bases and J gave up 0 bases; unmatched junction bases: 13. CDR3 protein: CASSGTPGLAGISSYEQYF. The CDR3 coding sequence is TGTGCCAGCAGCGGAACTCCGGGACTAGCGGGAATAAGCTCCTACGAGCAGTACTTC.